The sequence of this T cell receptor beta chain was determined in a study of shared clonotypes between healthy human individuals (dated by TCRdb to the early 2020s). Background on the whole study: The cohort comprised two women and a few men aged 18 to 49 years. Libraries were prepared and TCR repertoires were sequenced by different laboratories using diverse techniques, in order to increase sequencing depth and limit assay-specific biases. For each donor, CD4 naive and CD4 memory were each given three plates, CD8 naive was given two plates, and CD8 memory was given one plate. Each donor's leukapheresis produced roughly between roughly 0.85 and 9.5 billion PBMCs. The study deeply sequenced blood TCR repertoires of five healthy adults to estimate repertoire size and the extent of clonotype sharing between individuals.

The donors were healthy, HIV-negative adults who had no recently reported acute infections or vaccinations. All donors were Caucasian adults living in Nashville, Tennessee, USA. Magnetic negative selection was used to enrich CD4+ T cells, after which naive cells were positively selected on CD45RA and the negative fraction became the memory subset. After blood collection by leukapheresis, PBMCs were isolated using Ficoll-Histopaque density gradient centrifugation and then cryopreserved in the vapor phase of liquid nitrogen. Analytical flow cytometry was used to check the purity and quantity of each magnetically sorted T cell population. From each sorted fraction, genomic DNA was isolated and quantified by UV absorbance on a Nanodrop 2000c. With respect to this clone: Its antigen is unknown. No clone much larger than this one lies a single base away; base qualities are absent.

TCR CDR3 regions were amplified from genomic DNA by multiplex PCR using the deep immunoSEQ assay. Extracted genomic DNA from each cell subset was spread evenly across all wells of several immunoSEQ 96-well plates, with each plate serving as a replicate. Each replicate PCR for sorted subsets received around 200 ng genomic DNA, equal to 30,000 or so T cell genomes. Purified libraries were quantified with a Qubit 3.0 fluorometer, sized on a Bioanalyzer 2100, and re-quantified with the KAPA Library Quantification kit. Every immunoSEQ 96-well plate was sequenced on a separate single-read 150-cycle Illumina NextSeq 550 flow cell. From the authors' description of their analysis: Because only junctional sequences without quality scores were contained in the immunoSEQ output, filtering matching that applied to full-length reads could not be performed. Sequences were annotated with PyIR, a Python wrapper for IgBLAST v1.9, using IMGT germline references to assign V/J genes and CDR3. Reads were filtered out if the reads had weak V/J assignments (E-value above 1e-6), no CDR3, stop codons, out-of-frame junctions, or ambiguous translated residues. V3J clonotypes were defined as sequences sharing an identical inferred V gene, J gene, and CDR3 amino acid sequence. To compute the percentage overlap between repertoires, the number of shared unique clonotypes was divided by the size of the smaller repertoire. Repertoire richness was assessed with RTK rarefaction, the Chao1 estimator, and Recon v2.1 estimates of unobserved clonotypes. For all TCRbeta clonotypes obtained by the gDNA method from a few donors, generation probabilities were computed with OLGA. Sourced from immuneACCESS, this table was stored by TCRdb with only in-frame sequences that have V and J called. A share of the clones is absent; for the studies checked, an unresolved V gene accounts for under half, and the remainder has no known explanation. That table gives V, J and clone size, and the DNA gave D and trimming. The sample contains a few million clones, less than 95% of them found a single time. Of the sample, roughly 0.34% is held by the ten largest clones.

General conclusions and limits of the study: Rarefaction of sorted-subset datasets indicated incomplete sequencing despite the large sequencing depth. Approximately 5% of naive CD4, 3.5% of naive CD8, around 2.3% of memory CD4, and around 0.4% of memory CD8 clonotypes were shared across several donors. Naive subsets generally had larger estimated clonotype richness than memory subsets did. Compared with non-shared clonotypes, clonotypes shared by all four sorted-subset donors had higher generation probabilities. Sampling was limited to blood, and TCR repertoires in tissue likely differ from TCR repertoires in blood. Based on pairwise subsampling, the degree of clonotype sharing among donors was expected to be affected by sequencing depth. Because the study included only a small number of donors, the genetic and exposure-history diversity represented was limited.

The CDR1 and CDR2 encoded by the germline V gene are WSHSY and SAAADI. Ends trimmed: V by 2 bases, J by 4 bases; bases unmatched to a gene: 7. Counted from cysteine to phenylalanine, this CDR3 has 15 amino acids. The kept DNA is CDR3 alone, 45 bases in frame from the first base. This receptor was obtained from a young man in good health. Some clones in this sample may be carry-over from other donors' samples. Sequencing was done on a sample of naive CD4+ T cells from PBMCs. The cell subset or site label on this specimen signifies: CD45RA+ positively selected. The V gene is TRBV10-2 and the J gene is TRBJ2-5, and 7 bases in between align with TRBD1. The CDR3 in this case is CASSEPDREGETQYF. The DNA reads as follows: TGCGCCAGCAGTGAGCCCGACAGGGAAGGAGAGACCCAGTACTTC.